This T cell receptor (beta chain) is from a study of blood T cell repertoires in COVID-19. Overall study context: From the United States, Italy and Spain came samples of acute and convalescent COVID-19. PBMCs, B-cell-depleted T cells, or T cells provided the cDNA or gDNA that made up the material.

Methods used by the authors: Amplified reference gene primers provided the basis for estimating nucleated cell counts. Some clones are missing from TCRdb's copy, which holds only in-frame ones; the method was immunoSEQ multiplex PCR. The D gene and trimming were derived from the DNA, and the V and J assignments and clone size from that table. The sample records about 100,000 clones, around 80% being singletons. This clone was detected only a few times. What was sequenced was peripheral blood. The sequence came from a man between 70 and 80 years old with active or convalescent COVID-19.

CDR3 in DNA: TGTGCCATCAGGACTAGCAGTAGCACAGATACGCAGTATTTT. As protein: CAIRTSSSTDTQYF. The V and J genes are TRBV10-3 and TRBJ2-3, with TRBD2 matching over 7 bases. CDR3 size: 14 residues. Per germline, CDR1 ENHRY and CDR2 SYGVKD. V lost 6 bases and J lost 0; bases outside the gene matches: 3.